This entry features one T cell receptor (beta chain) sequence. The data were taken from a study of blood T cell repertoires in COVID-19. Study as a whole: PBMCs, B-cell-depleted T cells, or T cells were the source of the cDNA or gDNA that made up the material.

Original processing notes: The authors estimated nucleated cell counts from reference gene primer amplification. Using immunoSEQ multiplex PCR, the repertoire was profiled, and TCRdb retains in-frame clones only, with some absent. V and J calls and clone size are given by that table; D and trimming were obtained from the DNA. Here the sample spans just over 650,000 clones, around 90% being singletons. The receptor was derived from a woman younger than 30 with acute or convalescent COVID-19. Specimen: peripheral blood.

The CDR3 sequence: CASRRTSGGSLMNTGELFF. The CDR3 region has the DNA TGTGCCAGCAGACGAACTAGCGGGGGGTCCCTTATGAACACCGGGGAGCTGTTTTTT. V usage is TRBV7-9 and J usage is TRBJ2-2; 12 bases align to TRBD2. The junction had 12 bases not matched to a gene; V was cut back by 6 bases and J by 1 base. CDR3 length: 19 residues. Germline lookup yields CDR1 SEHNR and CDR2 FQNEAQ (reference sequence).